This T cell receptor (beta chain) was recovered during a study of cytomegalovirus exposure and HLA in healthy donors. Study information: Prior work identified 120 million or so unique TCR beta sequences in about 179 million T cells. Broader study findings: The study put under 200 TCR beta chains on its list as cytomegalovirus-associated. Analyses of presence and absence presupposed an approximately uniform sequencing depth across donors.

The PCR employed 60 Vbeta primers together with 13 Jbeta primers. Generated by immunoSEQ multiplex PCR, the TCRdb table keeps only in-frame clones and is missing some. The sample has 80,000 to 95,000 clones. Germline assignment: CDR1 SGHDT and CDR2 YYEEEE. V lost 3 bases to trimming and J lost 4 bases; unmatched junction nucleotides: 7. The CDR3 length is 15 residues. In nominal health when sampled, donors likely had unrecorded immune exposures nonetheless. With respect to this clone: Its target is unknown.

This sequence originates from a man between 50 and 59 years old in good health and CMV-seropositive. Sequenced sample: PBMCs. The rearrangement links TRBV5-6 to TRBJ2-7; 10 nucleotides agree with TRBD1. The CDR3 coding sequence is TGTGCCAGCAGCTCGTTGGGGGACAGGGGATACGAGCAGTACGTC. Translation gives CASSSLGDRGYEQYV.